This T cell receptor (beta chain) is drawn from a study of beta chain features in type 1 diabetes. Study at large: Investigators examined roughly 99,000,000 sorted cells across all samples. Study-wide results and limits: Comparison showed that naive, central memory and Treg TCRB repertoires appeared more similar among patients than among healthy donors.

J gave up 6 bases and V 3 bases, and 3 bases lay outside the gene matches. Germline V gene lookup returns CDR1 SGHDN and CDR2 FVKESK. The CDR3 loop spans 15 amino acids. For this clone: What it binds is not known.

The whole isolated RNA underwent reverse transcription, so sequencing captured expressed TCRB transcripts. Assay used: immunoSEQ multiplex PCR; TCRdb lists only in-frame clones, some missing. The table includes about 360,000 clones, around 13% detected once. The receptor comes from a man aged 18-30 years in good health. This sequence joins TRBV14 and TRBJ2-1; the match to TRBD2 covers 12 bases. Sequenced sample: naive CD4+ T cells from blood. CDR3 residues: CASSQSSGRVNEQFF. As DNA, the CDR3 is TGTGCCAGCAGCCAGTCTAGCGGGAGGGTCAATGAGCAGTTCTTC.